This paragraph reports one T cell receptor beta chain. A single record per CDR3 protein comes from TCRdb applying MiXCR to the reads. This sample has fewer than 350,000 distinct CDR3 sequences, with 15% to 20% found just once. This specimen belongs to a study of T cell repertoires in cytomegalovirus infection. The CDR3 is 15 residues long. The germline CDR1 and CDR2 sequences are SGHTA and FQGNSA. Trimming cost V 6 bases and J 9 bases, with 21 bases left between them. This TCR was recovered from a human donor in good health (CMV status not recorded). Some clones in this sample may be carry-over from other donors' samples. The genes are TRBV7-2 and TRBJ1-5; possibly TRBD1 for D (6 bases). Sequenced: PBMCs. CDR3 sequence: CASSPRGPPAGPQHF. CDR3 DNA: TGTGCCAGCAGTCCCAGGGGCCCTCCAGCTGGGCCCCAGCATTTT.